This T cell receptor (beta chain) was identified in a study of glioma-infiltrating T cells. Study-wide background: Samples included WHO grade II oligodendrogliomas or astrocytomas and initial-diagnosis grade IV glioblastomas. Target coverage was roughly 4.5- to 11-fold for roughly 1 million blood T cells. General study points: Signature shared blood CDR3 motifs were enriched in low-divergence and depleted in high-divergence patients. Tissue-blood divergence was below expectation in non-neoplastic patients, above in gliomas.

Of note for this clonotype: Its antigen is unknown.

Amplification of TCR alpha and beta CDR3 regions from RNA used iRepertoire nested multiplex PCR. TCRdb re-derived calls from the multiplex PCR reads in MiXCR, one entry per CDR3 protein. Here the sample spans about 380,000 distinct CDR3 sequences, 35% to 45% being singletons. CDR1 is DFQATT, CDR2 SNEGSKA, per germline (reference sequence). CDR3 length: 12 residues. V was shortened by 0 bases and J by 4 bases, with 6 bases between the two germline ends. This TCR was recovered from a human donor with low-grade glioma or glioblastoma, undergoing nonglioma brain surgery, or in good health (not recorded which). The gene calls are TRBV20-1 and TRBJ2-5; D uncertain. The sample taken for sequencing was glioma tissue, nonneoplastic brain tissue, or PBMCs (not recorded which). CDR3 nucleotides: TGCAGTGCTAGAGATCGCGGAGAGACCCAGTACTTC. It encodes CSARDRGETQYF.